A single sample is the source of the 11 T cell receptor beta chains below, sequenced in a study of human T cells and chemical hapten exposure. TCRdb re-called the RACE reads with MiXCR, one entry per CDR3 protein. Of fewer than 400,000 distinct CDR3 sequences in the sample, roughly 6.9% were seen once. Described time point: patch test 1, 2 weeks after DPC sensitization. The treatment denotes: therapeutic diphenylcyclopropenone sensitization with weekly scalp DPC. The source material was whole blood, sampled in connection with sensitization to the hapten diphenylcyclopropenone (DPC). Every receptor here comes from a young woman with alopecia areata. Some clones in this sample may be carry-over from other donors' samples.

In this sample, this clonotype turned up a few times. The chain recombines TRBV9 with TRBJ2-1; perhaps TRBD2 as D (6 bases). Germline V gene data show CDR1 as SGDLS and CDR2 as YYNGEE. Trimming removed 2 bases from V and 8 bases from J, with 14 bases in between. This CDR3 region has 14 residues. The CDR3 protein is CASSVRRLGDEQFF. The CDR3 nucleotides are TGTGCCAGCAGCGTTAGGAGACTAGGGGATGAGCAGTTCTTC.

On this clonotype itself: Sequence at one end of the junction differs from germline and may be a read error. The V gene is TRBV15, the J gene TRBJ1-4; D is undetermined. The germline V gene encodes CDR1 LNHNV and CDR2 YYDKDF (reference sequence). The CDR3 runs 16 residues. CDR3 amino acids: CGTSSHAGATNEKLFF. The CDR3 DNA is TGTGGCACCAGCAGTCACGCGGGAGCGACTAATGAAAAACTGTTCTTT.

The chain is built from TRBV9 and TRBJ1-1; maybe TRBD1 (6 bases). Germline CDR1 and CDR2: SGDLS and YYNGEE. V was clipped by 3 bases and J by 5 bases, with 17 bases between them. The CDR3 consists of 15 residues. CDR3 sequence reads: CASSAPNRVETEAFF. The DNA for the CDR3 is TGTGCCAGCAGCGCCCCAAACAGGGTAGAAACTGAAGCTTTCTTT.

The rearrangement joins TRBV7-9 to TRBJ1-6; D not certain. The CDR3 extends over 15 amino acids. V lost 2 bases and J lost 6, with 11 bases in between. From germline, CDR1 is SEHNR and CDR2 FQNEAQ (reference sequence). CDR3: CASSLSELVNSPLHF. The CDR3 nucleotides are TGTGCCAGCAGCTTATCTGAGCTTGTTAATTCACCCCTCCACTTT.

This chain links TRBV4-3 with TRBJ2-3, with 9 bases fitting TRBD2. This CDR3 has 15 amino acids. Losses at the gene ends were 1 base for V and 6 bases for J; bases not matched to a gene: 5. Looked up from germline, CDR1 is LGHNA and CDR2 is YSLEER. This CDR3 is CASSQGLAGTDTQYF. The CDR3 bases are TGCGCCAGCAGCCAAGGGCTAGCGGGGACGGATACGCAGTATTTT.

This clonotype was recorded a few times. The chain is built from TRBV6-6 and TRBJ2-7; 7 bases agree with TRBD2. The CDR3 extends over 12 amino acids. The V segment lost 8 bases and the J segment 5 bases; nucleotides outside the gene matches: 6. Germline V gene lookup returns CDR1 MNHNY and CDR2 SVGAGI (reference sequence). The DNA for the CDR3 is TGTGCCAGCTTAGGCGGGGGAGACGAGCAGTACTTC. This encodes CASLGGGDEQYF.

At least ten counts were recorded for this clonotype. This chain connects TRBV24-1 to TRBJ1-2; D not resolved. CDR3 size: 13 residues. The germline V gene has CDR1 KGHDR and CDR2 SFDVKD. V lost 5 bases and J lost 3, with 9 bases in between. CDR3 DNA: TGTGCCACCAGTGGGGAGGTGGACTATGGCTACACCTTC. Protein sequence: CATSGEVDYGYTF.

This clonotype was counted at least ten times. The chain uses TRBV5-6 and TRBJ2-3; a weak D match, TRBD1 (6 bases). Germline CDR1 SGHDT, CDR2 YYEEEE. The V end lost 4 bases, the J end lost 4 bases, and 19 bases lay between the germline ends. CDR3 length: 16 amino acids. The CDR3 region has the DNA TGTGCCAGCAGCGTGAGAGCAGGAACAGGGCCAGATACGCAGTATTTT. Protein: CASSVRAGTGPDTQYF.

This clonotype showed up just a few times. V gene TRBV7-2 combines with J gene TRBJ1-4; D call uncertain. CDR3 length equals 13 residues. V lost 1 base and J 8 bases, leaving 8 bases between the germline ends. The germline CDR1 and CDR2 sequences are SGHTA and FQGNSA. CDR3 protein: CASSLVGKEKLFF. CDR3 sequence (DNA): TGTGCCAGCAGCTTAGTGGGTAAAGAAAAACTGTTTTTT. Looking up the rest from reference TRBV7-2 and TRBJ1-4 gives the full variable domain: GAGVSQSPSNKVTEKGKDVELRCDPISGHTALYWYRQSLGQGLEFLIYFQGNSAPDKSGLPSDRFSAERTGGSVSTLTIQRTQQEDSAVYLCASSLVGKEKLFFGSGTQLSVL.

The chain combines TRBV6-5 with TRBJ2-5; the D gene could be TRBD1 or TRBD2 (6 bases each). Deletions cut 5 bases from V and 0 bases from J, with 16 bases between. This CDR3 region has 16 residues. Germline-derived CDR1 and CDR2 are MNHEY and SVGAGI. Here the CDR3 DNA reads TGTGCCAGCAGTGGCGGTTTCGGGGGCCACCAAGAGACCCAGTACTTC. Translating gives CASSGGFGGHQETQYF.

At least ten counts were recorded for this clonotype. This chain links TRBV27 with TRBJ2-2; D is undetermined. Germline V gene lookup returns CDR1 MNHEY and CDR2 SMNVEV (reference sequence). This CDR3 contains 13 residues. The V and J ends lost 5 bases and 5 bases respectively, with 9 bases between them. CDR3 nucleotide sequence: TGTGCCAGCAGTCTCTTTAGGACCGGGGAGCTGTTTTTT. This sequence encodes CASSLFRTGELFF.